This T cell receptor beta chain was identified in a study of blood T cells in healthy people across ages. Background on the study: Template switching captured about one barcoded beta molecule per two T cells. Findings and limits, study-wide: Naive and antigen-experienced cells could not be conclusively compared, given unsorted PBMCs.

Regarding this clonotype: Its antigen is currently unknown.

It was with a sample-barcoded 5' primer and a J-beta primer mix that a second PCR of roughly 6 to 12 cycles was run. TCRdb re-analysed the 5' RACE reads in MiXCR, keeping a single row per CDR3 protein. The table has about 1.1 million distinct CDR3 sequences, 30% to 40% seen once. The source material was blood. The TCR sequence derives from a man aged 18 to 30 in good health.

CDR3 nucleotides: TGTGCCAGCAGCTTCCCTACAGAGGGCAATGAGCAGTTCTTC. Its protein product is CASSFPTEGNEQFF. The V gene is TRBV7-2, the J gene TRBJ2-1; D is perhaps TRBD2 (5 bases). Trimming pared 3 bases from V and 6 bases from J, leaving 12 bases between. This CDR3 has 14 amino acids. The germline CDR1 and CDR2 sequences are SGHTA and FQGNSA.